Sequencing of this T cell receptor beta chain was carried out in a study of CD4 T cells in relation to SARS-CoV-2 and coronaviruses. Profiling relied on immunoSEQ multiplex PCR, and the TCRdb table lists in-frame clones only, not all of them. The table shows 30,000 to 45,000 clones, with 70% to 85% occurring only once. Sorted naive or memory CD4+ cells met CEF peptides for 9 to 11 days. The junction had 6 bases not matched to a gene; V was cut back by 3 bases and J by 6 bases. This CDR3 has 14 residues. The V gene's germline CDR1 is MDHEN and CDR2 SYDVKM. This clone was observed once. The target antigen is unknown.

V and J are TRBV28 and TRBJ1-2, with TRBD1 identical over 8 bases. The receptor comes from an adult with COVID-19. Specimen: memory CD4+ T cells from PBMCs, cultured in vitro. CDR3 sequence (DNA): TGTGCCAGCAGTTTGGGCAGGGGGCTCGATGGCTACACCTTC. Translating gives CASSLGRGLDGYTF.